This TCR beta chain was profiled in a study of low-dose radiotherapy and immunotherapy resistance in tumors. The wider study: Cohort 2 patients were irradiated with 1 Gy every two weeks, reaching 13 Gy over 26 weeks. One day before radiation and immunotherapy, intravenous cyclophosphamide 200 mg/m2 was administered, with this repeated every two weeks. Every day for four cycles from cycle 1 day 1, patients took 300 mg of oral aspirin. Alpha- and beta-chain coverage of first-strand cDNA came from TRAV- and TRBV-specific primers.

It was with a constant-region primer and a V-primer adapter that TCRs were amplified over around 18 PCR cycles. TCRdb itself ran the reads through MiXCR, one entry per CDR3 protein. Seen here are over 50,000 distinct CDR3 sequences, approximately 33% observed once, and the top ten hold over 7%. This clonotype was seen repeatedly, ten times or more. The V gene lost 5 bases and the J gene lost 7 bases, with 5 bases spanning the gap. The CDR3 length is 11 residues. Germline loops: CDR1 SGHVS, CDR2 FNYEAQ. The time point: after trial treatment. Treatment defined: LDRT plus nivolumab, ipilimumab, low-dose cyclophosphamide and aspirin (RACIN trial).

This TCR derives from a male donor with rectosigmoid adenocarcinoma. The sequenced sample was PBMCs, obtained after low-dose radiotherapy plus immunotherapy. This chain connects TRBV7-6 to TRBJ2-2; D remains unclear. Here the CDR3 DNA reads TGTGCCAGCAGCCAAGGCGGGGAGCTGTTTTTT. It encodes CASSQGGELFF.